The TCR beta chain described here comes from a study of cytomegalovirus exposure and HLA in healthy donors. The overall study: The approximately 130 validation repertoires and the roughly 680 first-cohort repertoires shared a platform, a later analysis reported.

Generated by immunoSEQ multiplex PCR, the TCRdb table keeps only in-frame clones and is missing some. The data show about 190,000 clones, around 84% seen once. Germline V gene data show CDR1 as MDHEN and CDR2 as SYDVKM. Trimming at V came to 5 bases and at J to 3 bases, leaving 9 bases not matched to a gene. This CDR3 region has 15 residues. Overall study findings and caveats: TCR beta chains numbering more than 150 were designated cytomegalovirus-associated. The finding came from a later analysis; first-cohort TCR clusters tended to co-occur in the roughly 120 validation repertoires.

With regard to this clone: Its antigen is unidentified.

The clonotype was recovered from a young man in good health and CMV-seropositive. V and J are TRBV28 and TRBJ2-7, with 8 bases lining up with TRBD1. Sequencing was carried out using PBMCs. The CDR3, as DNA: TGTGCCAGCAGTACCCCAGGGGGCCGACGCTACGAGCAGTACTTC. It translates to CASSTPGGRRYEQYF. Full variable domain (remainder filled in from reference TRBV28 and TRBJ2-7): DVKVTQSSRYLVKRTGEKVFLECVQDMDHENMFWYRQDPGLGLRLIYFSYDVKMKEKGDIPEGYSVSREKKERFSLILESASTNQTSMYLCASSTPGGRRYEQYFGPGTRLTVT.